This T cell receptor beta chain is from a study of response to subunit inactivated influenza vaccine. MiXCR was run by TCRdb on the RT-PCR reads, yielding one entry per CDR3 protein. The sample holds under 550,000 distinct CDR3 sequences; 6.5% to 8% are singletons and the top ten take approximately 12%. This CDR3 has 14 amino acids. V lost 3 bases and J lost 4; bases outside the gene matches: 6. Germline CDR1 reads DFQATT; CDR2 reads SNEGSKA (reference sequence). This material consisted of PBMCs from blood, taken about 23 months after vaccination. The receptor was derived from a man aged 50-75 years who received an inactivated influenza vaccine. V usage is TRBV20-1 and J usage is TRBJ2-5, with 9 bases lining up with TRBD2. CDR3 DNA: TGCAGTGCTAGGGGGGCGGGAGGGCCAGAGACCCAGTACTTC. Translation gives CSARGAGGPETQYF.